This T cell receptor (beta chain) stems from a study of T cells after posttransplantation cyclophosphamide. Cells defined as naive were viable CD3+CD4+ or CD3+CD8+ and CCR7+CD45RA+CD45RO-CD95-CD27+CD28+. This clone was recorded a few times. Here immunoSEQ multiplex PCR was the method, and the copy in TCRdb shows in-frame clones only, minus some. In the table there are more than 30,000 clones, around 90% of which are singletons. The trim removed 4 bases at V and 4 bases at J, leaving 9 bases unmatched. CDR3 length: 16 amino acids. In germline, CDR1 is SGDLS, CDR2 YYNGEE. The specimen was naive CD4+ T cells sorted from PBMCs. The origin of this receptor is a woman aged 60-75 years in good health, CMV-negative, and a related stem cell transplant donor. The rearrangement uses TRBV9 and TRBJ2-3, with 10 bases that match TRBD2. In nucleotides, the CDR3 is TGTGCCAGCAGCTCCCGTCTAGCGGGAGTCTCAGATACGCAGTATTTT. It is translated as CASSSRLAGVSDTQYF.